What follows are 21 T cell receptor beta chains derived from one specimen sequenced in a study of T cell repertoires in cytomegalovirus infection. TCRdb ran MiXCR on the reads and lists one entry per CDR3 protein. There are approximately 910,000 distinct CDR3 sequences in the sample; about 33% occur only once, and roughly 13% lies in the top ten. For these TCRs, the target antigens are not known. Sequences were derived from cultured CD8+ T cells from PBMCs, sampled from culture after CMV antigen stimulation. All receptors derive from a human donor in good health (CMV status not recorded). Some clones in this sample may be carry-over from other donors' samples.

The chain uses TRBV6-2 or TRBV6-3 and TRBJ1-2, with no clear D. The CDR3 length is 15 residues. Between the trimmed V and J ends, which lost 5 bases and 4 bases, there was a span of 17 bases. The germline CDR1 and CDR2 sequences are MNHEY and SVGEGT. CDR3 protein: CASSRTAVLGYGYTF. CDR3 DNA sequence: TGTGCCAGCAGTAGAACAGCTGTCTTGGGCTATGGCTACACCTTC.

The chain employs TRBV7-9 and TRBJ1-5, with a possible D match to TRBD1 (6 bases). Trimming removed 2 bases from V and 4 bases from J, with 24 bases in between. The CDR3 contains 19 residues. The germline V gene has CDR1 SEHNR and CDR2 FQNEAQ (reference sequence). The CDR3, as DNA: TGTGCCAGCAGCTTATCAGACCGTGTCGGGGGCGTCCGAAATCAGCCCCAGCATTTT. It encodes CASSLSDRVGGVRNQPQHF.

As for this clonotype: Being one base from a much bigger clone, this may be a read error. The V gene is TRBV6-5, the J gene TRBJ1-1, with D possibly matching TRBD1 (5 bases). Germline V gives CDR1 MNHEY, CDR2 SVGAGI. V was cut by 8 bases and J by 10 bases, with 14 bases left in between. CDR3 length: 11 residues. CDR3 bases: TGTGCCAGCGAGCAGGGTAAAGGAGCTTTCTTT. Translating gives CASEQGKGAFF.

With respect to this clonotype: The junction does not match germline at one end; this may be a read error. The chain combines TRBV20-1 with TRBJ2-1, with 8 nucleotides matching TRBD2. The germline V gene encodes CDR1 DFQATT and CDR2 SNEGSKA (reference sequence). This CDR3 has 16 residues. The CDR3 DNA follows: TGCAGTACTAGAGGAGTGACTAAGCGGGGGTACAATGAGCAGTTCTTC. This codes for CSTRGVTKRGYNEQFF.

The sample holds many counts of this clonotype. As DNA, the CDR3 is TGTGCCAGCAGCTCGAACCCGGGGGCTGGCAATCAGCCCCAGCATTTT. It translates to CASSSNPGAGNQPQHF. The chain is built from TRBV7-2 and TRBJ1-5, with D possibly being TRBD1 (6 bases). CDR1 is SGHTA and CDR2 is FQGNSA in the germline V gene. Trimming cost V 4 bases and J 2 bases, with 15 bases left between them. The CDR3 has 16 amino acids.

The table lists this clonotype with many counts. In DNA form, the CDR3 reads TGTGCCAGCAGCTTGGACTCGACAGGAGCTAATTCACCCCTCCACTTT. The encoded protein is CASSLDSTGANSPLHF. The V and J genes are TRBV7-6 and TRBJ1-6, with D perhaps TRBD1 (6 bases). From germline, CDR1 is SGHVS and CDR2 FNYEAQ. Trimming took off 3 bases at V and 6 bases at J, with 15 bases between the two ends. CDR3 length: 16 amino acids.

Note on this clonotype: The germline gene is not matched at one end of the junction; a read error may be the cause. The genes are TRBV12-3 or TRBV12-4 and TRBJ1-2, with D perhaps matching TRBD1 (5 bases). The CDR3 spans 12 residues. Here the CDR3 DNA reads TGTGCCAACAGTACGACAGCTTATGGCTACACCTTC. Its translation: CANSTTAYGYTF.

This clonotype turned up a few times. The chain joins TRBV2 to TRBJ2-1, with no clear D. V dropped 6 bases and J dropped 10 bases, with 13 bases sitting between them. CDR1 is SNHLY, CDR2 FYNNEI, per germline. The CDR3 length is 12 residues. This CDR3 is CASRGTRWEQFF. The DNA for the CDR3 is TGTGCCAGCAGGGGCACCCGTTGGGAGCAGTTCTTC. Full variable domain (rest looked up from reference TRBV2 and TRBJ2-1): EPEVTQTPSHQVTQMGQEVILRCVPISNHLYFYWYRQILGQKVEFLVSFYNNEISEKSEIFDDQFSVERPDGSNFTLKIRSTKLEDSAMYFCASRGTRWEQFFGPGTRLTVL.

This clonotype was counted a few times. The rearrangement uses TRBV9 and TRBJ2-3, with 12 bases that match TRBD2. V shed 4 bases and J 7 bases; nucleotides not matched to a gene: 7. The CDR3 length is 15 residues. The V gene's germline CDR1 is SGDLS and CDR2 YYNGEE. CDR3 region: CASSLSSGGGHTQYF. DNA for the CDR3: TGTGCCAGCAGCCTATCTAGCGGGGGGGGACATACGCAGTATTTT.

This clonotype was found many times. The chain links TRBV11-2 to TRBJ1-5; the D gene is possibly TRBD1 (6 bases). Trimming took off 2 bases at V and 4 bases at J, with 12 bases between the two ends. The germline V gene encodes CDR1 SGHAT and CDR2 FQNNGV. This CDR3 has 15 residues. The DNA for the CDR3 is TGTGCCAGCAGCTTATCGCGGGGGGCTAATCAGCCCCAGCATTTT. Its protein product is CASSLSRGANQPQHF.

The chain is built from TRBV6-2 or TRBV6-3 and TRBJ1-1; 8 positions match TRBD1. Germline V CDR1 and CDR2: MNHEY, SVGEGT. V trimming: 7 bases; J trimming: 2 bases; junction bases outside the gene matches: 9. The CDR3 loop spans 15 amino acids. The CDR3 reads CASTIRDRPNTEAFF. The CDR3 DNA reads TGTGCCAGCACCATCCGGGACAGGCCCAACACTGAAGCTTTCTTT.

CDR3 nucleotide sequence: TGTGCCAGCAGAAGCACCCCCGCCGGGGAGCTGTTTTTT. Protein product: CASRSTPAGELFF. This sequence joins TRBV5-4 and TRBJ2-2; no definite D call. The CDR3 is 13 amino acids. Germline CDR1 and CDR2: SGHNT and YYREEE (reference sequence). Trimming stripped 5 bases from V and 6 bases from J, with 11 bases between.

Many counts were recorded for this clonotype. The rearrangement links TRBV7-9 to TRBJ1-2; 12 bases match TRBD1. Losses at the gene ends were 2 bases for V and 6 bases for J; bases not matched to a gene: 7. There are 16 residues in the CDR3. Germline lookup yields CDR1 SEHNR and CDR2 FQNEAQ (reference sequence). CDR3: CASSLPRDRGPNGYTF. For the CDR3, the DNA is TGTGCCAGCAGCTTACCCCGGGACAGGGGGCCGAATGGCTACACCTTC.

The chain joins TRBV11-2 to TRBJ2-7; TRBD1 or TRBD2 may be the D gene (5 bases each). The length of the CDR3 is 15 residues. Germline CDR1 reads SGHAT; CDR2 reads FQNNGV. The V end lost 7 bases, the J end lost 4 bases, and 20 bases lay between the germline ends. Here the CDR3 reads CASNLWGTLSYEQYF. The CDR3 DNA reads TGTGCCAGCAACCTATGGGGGACCTTATCGTACGAGCAGTACTTC.

Remarks on this clonotype: This may come from a read error, since a much larger clone is one base off. The J gene is TRBJ1-5, the V gene TRBV27; no clear D gene. The CDR3 sequence is 14 residues long. Per the germline V gene, CDR1 is MNHEY and CDR2 is SMNVEV (reference sequence). V lost 0 bases to trimming and J lost 1 base, with 4 bases between them. The CDR3 here is CASSLSFSNQPQHF. The CDR3 DNA sequence: TGTGCCAGCAGTTTATCTTTCAGCAATCAGCCCCAGCATTTT.

The gene calls are TRBV2 and TRBJ2-5, with a weak D call TRBD2 (5 bases). Trimming stripped 7 bases from V and 3 bases from J, with 9 bases between. This CDR3 region has 12 residues. The germline V gene has CDR1 SNHLY and CDR2 FYNNEI. The CDR3 loop reads CASMDFEETQYF. Written as DNA, the CDR3 is TGTGCCAGCATGGACTTTGAAGAGACCCAGTACTTC.

The V gene is TRBV2, the J gene TRBJ2-1; the D is unclear. Germline CDR1 reads SNHLY; CDR2 reads FYNNEI. The CDR3 is made up of 14 amino acids. Trimming cost V 7 bases and J 0 bases, with 10 bases left between them. CDR3 in DNA: TGTGCCAGCACCAACAGAGGCTCCTACAATGAGCAGTTCTTC. Amino acids: CASTNRGSYNEQFF. Based on the CDR3 plus reference TRBV2 and TRBJ2-1, the full variable domain is EPEVTQTPSHQVTQMGQEVILRCVPISNHLYFYWYRQILGQKVEFLVSFYNNEISEKSEIFDDQFSVERPDGSNFTLKIRSTKLEDSAMYFCASTNRGSYNEQFFGPGTRLTVL.

The CDR3 coding sequence is TGTGCCAGCAGTTACTCGAAGGTCCAAGAGACCCAGTACTTC. Translated: CASSYSKVQETQYF. The chain carries TRBV6-5 and TRBJ2-5, with D unresolved. Germline V lookup: CDR1 MNHEY, CDR2 SVGAGI. With 0 bases removed from V and 1 base from J, the gap between germline ends came to 6 bases. The CDR3 is made up of 14 amino acids.

This clonotype has a handful of counts. DNA for the CDR3: TGCAGTGCTAACCGTGACAGCAATGAGCAGTTCTTC. Translating gives CSANRDSNEQFF. The rearrangement uses TRBV20-1 and TRBJ2-1; D is perhaps TRBD1 (5 bases). This CDR3 has 12 residues. CDR1 is DFQATT, CDR2 SNEGSKA, per germline (reference sequence). V dropped 4 bases and J dropped 6 bases, with 10 bases sitting between them.

This chain links TRBV12-3 or TRBV12-4 with TRBJ1-2; 9 bases are a match to TRBD1. V dropped 7 bases and J dropped 7; count of bases not matched to a gene: 4. The CDR3 has 12 residues. CDR3 nucleotides: TGTGCCAGCACTTGGGACAGGGCTGGCTACACCTTC. Protein: CASTWDRAGYTF.

This clonotype occurred a few times. J is TRBJ2-1 and V is TRBV6-2 or TRBV6-3; no clear D. Looked up from germline, CDR1 is MNHEY and CDR2 is SVGEGT. Trimming pared 0 bases from V and 4 bases from J, leaving 7 bases between. CDR3 length: 14 amino acids. The DNA of the CDR3 is TGTGCCAGCAGTTACTCGCTAAGTTACAATGAGCAGTTCTTC. It specifies CASSYSLSYNEQFF.